The entry that follows covers one TCR beta chain sequence. This specimen comes from a study of blood T cells in healthy people across ages. PCR was performed a second time for about 7 to 12 cycles using a sample-barcoded 5' primer and a J-beta primer mix. TCRdb fed the 5' RACE reads into MiXCR, producing one record per CDR3 protein. The sample lists about 640,000 distinct CDR3 sequences, approximately 50% occurring once. This CDR3 has 15 residues. V shed 0 bases and J shed 6 bases, with 14 bases lying between them. Germline V gene lookup returns CDR1 LNHNV and CDR2 YYDKDF (reference sequence). The V gene is TRBV15, the J gene TRBJ1-1; TRBD1 might be the D (5 bases). The clonotype comes from a man aged 60 to 69 in good health. Sequences were obtained from blood. The CDR3: CATSRDGGGRPEAFF. Written as DNA, the CDR3 is TGTGCCACCAGCAGAGATGGGGGGGGAAGGCCTGAAGCTTTCTTT. Full variable domain (missing parts from reference TRBV15 and TRBJ1-1): DAMVIQNPRYQVTQFGKPVTLSCSQTLNHNVMYWYQQKSSQAPKLLFHYYDKDFNNEADTPDNFQSRRPNTSFCFLDIRSPGLGDTAMYLCATSRDGGGRPEAFFGQGTRLTVV.